The sequence of this T cell receptor beta chain was determined in a study of T-cell memory formation after mild COVID-19 (dated by TCRdb to 2020 to 2023). Regarding the research as a whole: Most TCR sequence clusters were specific to one of the two donors. In a couple of donors, T-cell clones that expanded and contracted after mild COVID-19 were followed by sequencing TCRalpha and TCRbeta repertoires longitudinally. Two young, previously healthy adult volunteers, one female and one male, were included in the cohort.

This clonotype has more than one count but fewer than ten. The target of this receptor is not known. No per-base quality is available; no much larger clone lies one base away. Ficoll-Paque density gradient centrifugation was the method used to isolate PBMCs. TCRdb records Illumina NovaSeq 6000 as the sequencer. TCRalpha and TCRbeta cDNA libraries were built by 5'RACE with constant-segment primers, adding sample barcodes and unique molecular identifiers. Trizol reagent was used to extract RNA from every sample. Libraries were amplified in two PCR steps, with a second sample barcode and Illumina TruSeq adapters added in the second step. Libraries were sequenced on an Illumina NovaSeq with 2 x 150 bp paired-end reads. Regarding the original processing steps: Reads were demultiplexed and collapsed into UMI-guided consensus sequences with migec v1.2.7. Using mixcr v2.1.11, the UMI consensuses were aligned to TRA and TRB V and J templates and assembled into clonotypes. Clonotypes were classified as expanded or contracted when called significant by both edgeR and NoisET, with noise models trained on biological replicates. edgeR calls used a false discovery rate-adjusted p below 0.01 and a log2 fold-change threshold of 1. PCA with hierarchical clustering of max-normalized trajectories of the 1000 most abundant clonotypes was used as exploratory dynamics analysis. Each responding clone was given a CD4 or CD8 phenotype based on the CD4+ and CD8+ repertoires, which had been sequenced separately. The public sequencing data were trimmed at Q25 with fastp and processed into clonotypes with MiXCR by TCRdb, which kept only in-frame beta chains. Merged by CDR3 protein, the rows form single entries marked with the most common genes and DNA. In this record, the V and J calls reflect TCRdb's handling and not the investigators' own analysis. Present in this sample are under 200,000 distinct CDR3 sequences, around 30% of which were seen just once. The ten largest clonotypes hold around 11% of the sample.

General findings and caveats noted by the study authors: Whether the second-wave clones peaking on day 37 were SARS-CoV-2 specific was not confirmed. Some responding clones were found in pre-infection memory, which suggests that pre-existing cross-reactive memory T cells took part in the SARS-CoV-2 response. Contracting CD4+ clones were found mainly in CM and EM memory subsets, while CD8+ clones were enriched in EMRA. Only a couple of mild cases were covered by the study, and larger cohorts that include severe cases with pre-infection samples were considered necessary. Balanced CD4/CD8 phenotypes were observed for clones contracting from day 15 to 85, whereas a bias towards CD4+ was observed for a second wave of clones expanding from day 15 to 37.

The germline V gene sets CDR1 to SGHRS and CDR2 to YFSETQ. Germline trimming amounts to 4 bases on V and 5 bases on J, with 11 as the count of junction bases outside the gene matches. Counted from cysteine to phenylalanine, this CDR3 has 17 amino acids. The retained sequence is limited to the CDR3, 51 bases, with the frame set at the first base. The TCR was taken from an adult woman who had mild COVID-19 (a few samples of this study predate the infection). The sample titles of this study are shuffled in the database, so cell type and time point are left out; the donor was told from shared clones. Sequencing input: PBMCs or a T cell subset sorted from them (not recorded which). The rearranged chain carries TRBV5-1 and TRBJ2-5; TRBD2 fits 13 bases in the junction. CDR3 reads: CASSGRTSGGREETQYF. In nucleotide form, the sequence is TGCGCCAGCAGCGGGAGGACTAGCGGGGGCCGGGAGGAGACCCAGTACTTC.